Below are 20 T cell receptor beta chains sequenced from a single sample in a study of blood T cell repertoires in COVID-19. Using immunoSEQ multiplex PCR, the repertoire was profiled, and TCRdb retains in-frame clones only, with some absent. The table has 180,000 or so clones, more than 85% seen once. Sequenced sample: peripheral blood. These receptor sequences come from a man in his late teens or twenties with acute or convalescent COVID-19.

The chain uses TRBV30 and TRBJ1-5; 9 bases agree with TRBD1. The CDR3 sequence is 14 residues long. Germline V gives CDR1 GTSNPN, CDR2 SVGIG (reference sequence). After removal of 2 bases from V and 7 bases from J, the junction contained 6 bases not matched to a gene. CDR3 protein: CAWSRDREEQPQHF. In nucleotides, the CDR3 is TGTGCCTGGAGTCGGGACAGGGAGGAGCAGCCCCAGCATTTT.

CDR3 in amino acids: CASSPSGYGQPQHF. The CDR3 nucleotides are TGTGCCAGCTCACCGTCAGGGTACGGTCAGCCCCAGCATTTT. This rearrangement joins TRBV18 to TRBJ1-5, with D maybe TRBD1 (5 bases). The V and J ends lost 3 bases and 6 bases respectively, with 12 bases between them. The CDR3 is 14 amino acids. In germline, CDR1 is KGHSH, CDR2 LQKENI.

The chain is built from TRBV5-1 and TRBJ1-2; 9 bases match TRBD1. Germline V gene lookup returns CDR1 SGHRS and CDR2 YFSETQ. V shed 1 base, J shed 2 bases, and the junction held 3 bases outside the gene matches. This CDR3 contains 15 residues. In DNA, the CDR3 is TGCGCCAGCAGCTTGAGCGGGACAGGGAACTATGGCTACACCTTC. This translates into CASSLSGTGNYGYTF.

The CDR3 sequence is CASELAGESEQYV. CDR3 coding DNA: TGTGCCAGCGAGCTAGCGGGGGAGAGCGAGCAGTACGTC. The V gene is TRBV2, the J gene TRBJ2-7; 10 positions match TRBD2. This CDR3 spans 13 amino acids. The germline CDR1 and CDR2 sequences are SNHLY and FYNNEI. V trimming: 8 bases; J trimming: 6 bases; junction bases outside the gene matches: 7.

The V gene is TRBV19, the J gene TRBJ2-1; perhaps TRBD2 as D (6 bases). The CDR3 extends over 15 amino acids. Germline V gene lookup returns CDR1 LNHDA and CDR2 SQIVND (reference sequence). Trimming shortened V by 4 bases and J by 9 bases, and 19 bases separated the two germline ends. DNA of the CDR3: TGTGCCAGTAGTACAGGAGTACTAGCTCGGGGTGAGCAGTTCTTC. This gives the protein CASSTGVLARGEQFF.

The chain uses TRBV2 and TRBJ2-7; TRBD1 agrees at 8 bases. The CDR3 loop spans 14 amino acids. The germline gives CDR1 SNHLY, CDR2 FYNNEI. V gave up 8 bases and J gave up 7 bases; unmatched junction bases: 13. For the CDR3, the DNA is TGTGCCAGCTATCCCGGGACAGGCCGAAGAGAGCAGTACTTC. Translating gives CASYPGTGRREQYF.

The rearrangement joins TRBV3-1 (or the pseudogene TRBV3-2) to TRBJ2-5; possibly TRBD1 for D (5 bases). The CDR3 extends over 13 amino acids. Trimming took 6 bases from V and 0 from J, leaving 8 bases between them. CDR1 LGHDT and CDR2 YNNKEL come from the germline V gene (reference sequence). The CDR3 DNA sequence: TGTGCCAGCAGGCCAGGGAACCAAGAGACCCAGTACTTC. It translates to CASRPGNQETQYF.

The V and J genes are TRBV25-1 and TRBJ2-7; no reliable D call. V dropped 4 bases and J dropped 0 bases, with 7 bases sitting between them. Germline values: CDR1 MGHDK, CDR2 SYGVNS. This CDR3 contains 13 residues. The CDR3 DNA sequence: TGTGCCAGCAGTGGAGCCGCCTCCTACGAGCAGTACTTC. It yields the protein CASSGAASYEQYF.

The chain couples TRBV9 to TRBJ2-5; D perhaps matches TRBD2 (5 bases). V dropped 4 bases and J dropped 3 bases, with 13 bases sitting between them. The CDR3 loop spans 14 amino acids. In germline, CDR1 is SGDLS, CDR2 YYNGEE. The CDR3 bases are TGTGCCAGCAGCCCTTTTCCGAGGGAAGAGACCCAGTACTTC. It codes for CASSPFPREETQYF.

This chain joins TRBV5-4 and TRBJ1-4; 12 positions match TRBD1. V lost 7 bases, J lost 8 bases, and 9 bases stayed unmatched. The germline V gene has CDR1 SGHNT and CDR2 YYREEE (reference sequence). This CDR3 region has 15 residues. The CDR3 region is CASGDRGRSEEKLFF. The CDR3, as DNA: TGTGCCAGCGGGGACAGGGGGCGATCGGAGGAAAAACTGTTTTTT.

The sample holds a few counts of this clone. The chain links TRBV28 to TRBJ1-5; no clear D. Germline V gene data show CDR1 as MDHEN and CDR2 as SYDVKM. The V gene lost 4 bases and the J gene lost 3 bases, with 13 bases spanning the gap. The CDR3 sequence is 15 residues long. As DNA, the CDR3 is TGTGCCAGCAGTTGGGTACAGAGCCTCAATCAGCCCCAGCATTTT. It yields the protein CASSWVQSLNQPQHF.

The chain combines TRBV30 with TRBJ2-7; D is possibly TRBD2 (6 bases). V lost 5 bases, J lost 3 bases, and 17 bases lay in between. The length of the CDR3 is 14 residues. Germline values: CDR1 GTSNPN, CDR2 SVGIG (reference sequence). CDR3 sequence: CAWGRAGGSYEQYF. CDR3 nucleotide sequence: TGTGCCTGGGGACGTGCTGGAGGGAGCTACGAGCAGTACTTC.

The chain uses TRBV19 and TRBJ1-1; 10 positions match TRBD1. This CDR3 has 17 amino acids. Germline CDR1 reads LNHDA; CDR2 reads SQIVND (reference sequence). V gave up 7 bases and J gave up 0 bases; unmatched junction bases: 11. The CDR3 sequence: CASIPDRGHFMNTEAFF. The CDR3 DNA reads TGTGCCAGTATTCCCGACAGGGGGCATTTCATGAACACTGAAGCTTTCTTT.

V usage is TRBV5-5 and J usage is TRBJ1-6, with a possible D match to TRBD1 (5 bases). The V end lost 0 bases, the J end lost 9 bases, and 10 bases lay between the germline ends. Looked up from germline, CDR1 is SGHKS and CDR2 is YYEKEE (reference sequence). The CDR3 totals 14 residues. CDR3: CASSLGQGGSPLHF. The DNA of the CDR3 is TGTGCCAGCAGCTTGGGGCAGGGTGGTTCACCCCTCCACTTT.

The gene calls are TRBV19 and TRBJ2-5; 8 nucleotides match TRBD1. Germline V CDR1 and CDR2: LNHDA, SQIVND (reference sequence). This CDR3 contains 16 residues. Trimming cost V 3 bases and J 2 bases; bases outside gene matches: 8. The CDR3 nucleotides read TGTGCCAGTAGTATTGGTAGAACAGGGGGTCAAGAGACCCAGTACTTC. Its protein is CASSIGRTGGQETQYF.

This clone turned up a few times. The chain uses TRBV23-1 and TRBJ2-3, with 7 bases matching TRBD1. TRBV23-1 has ORF status, its function being uncertain. V shed 1 base and J 1 base; nucleotides not matched to a gene: 8. The CDR3 spans 17 residues. The CDR3 is CASSQYGTVEGTDTQYF. For the CDR3, the DNA is TGCGCCAGCAGTCAATATGGGACAGTCGAAGGCACAGATACGCAGTATTTT.

The chain couples TRBV7-3 to TRBJ2-1; 12 bases map to TRBD1. The CDR3 consists of 15 residues. After removal of 1 base from V and 8 bases from J, the junction contained 3 bases not matched to a gene. Germline CDR1 is SGHTA and CDR2 is FQGTGA. The CDR3 DNA sequence: TGTGCCAGCAGCTTAAAGGGACAGGGGGCGCATGAGCAGTTCTTC. It encodes CASSLKGQGAHEQFF.

The rearrangement joins TRBV6-5 to TRBJ1-2; D is unclear. Germline V gene lookup returns CDR1 MNHEY and CDR2 SVGAGI. The CDR3 is 14 amino acids. V lost 7 bases and J 6 bases, leaving 18 bases between the germline ends. The CDR3 loop is CASTTNPPRDGYTF. The CDR3 coding sequence is TGTGCCAGCACCACTAATCCACCGAGGGATGGCTACACCTTC.

The chain carries TRBV28 and TRBJ2-1; TRBD1 is a possible D gene (6 bases). Between the trimmed V and J ends, which lost 6 bases and 0 bases, there was a span of 9 bases. The germline gives CDR1 MDHEN, CDR2 SYDVKM. The CDR3 consists of 14 residues. The CDR3 spells CASRGANSYNEQFF. The CDR3 bases are TGTGCCAGCAGGGGGGCCAACTCCTACAATGAGCAGTTCTTC.

V is TRBV4-1 and J is TRBJ1-6, with 9 bases aligning to TRBD1. Germline CDR1 reads MGHRA; CDR2 reads YSYEKL. CDR3 size: 17 residues. V was pared by 4 bases and J by 9 bases, with 13 bases of the junction left unmatched. This chain's CDR3 is CASSRGVGDRVLSPLHF. DNA for the CDR3: TGCGCCAGCAGCCGCGGAGTTGGGGACAGGGTTCTTTCACCCCTCCACTTT.